In its sample, the clone carrying this TCR beta chain was seen a few times. The data belong to a study of beta chain features in type 1 diabetes. Study background: Healthy donors and patients showed comparable age, gender and cell yields.

The CDR3 is made up of 15 amino acids. V lost 4 bases and J lost 9; bases outside the gene matches: 11. Germline V gene sequence: CDR1 SNHLY, CDR2 FYNNEI. The entirety of the isolated RNA underwent reverse transcription, so expressed TCRB transcripts were sequenced. TCRdb keeps only in-frame clones here, not all; method: immunoSEQ multiplex PCR. The sample has around 320,000 clones, about 14% seen once. The sample comprised central memory CD4+ T cells from blood. This TCR derives from a man aged 25 to 40 in good health. The chain carries TRBV2 and TRBJ2-1; TRBD2 matches at 8 bases. CDR3 protein: CASSVSGIGGTEQFF. The CDR3 bases are TGTGCCAGCAGTGTTAGCGGGATAGGGGGAACTGAGCAGTTCTTC.